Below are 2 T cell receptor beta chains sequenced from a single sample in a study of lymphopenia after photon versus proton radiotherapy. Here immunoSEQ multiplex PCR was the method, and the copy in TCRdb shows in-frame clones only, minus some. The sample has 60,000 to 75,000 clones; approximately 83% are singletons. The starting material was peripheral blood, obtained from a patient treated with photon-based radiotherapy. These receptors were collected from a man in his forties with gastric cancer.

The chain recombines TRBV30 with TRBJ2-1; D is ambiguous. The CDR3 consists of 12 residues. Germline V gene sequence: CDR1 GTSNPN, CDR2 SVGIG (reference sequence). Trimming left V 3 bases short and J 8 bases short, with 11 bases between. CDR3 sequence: CAWRGSGDEQFF. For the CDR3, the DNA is TGTGCCTGGAGGGGTAGTGGAGATGAGCAGTTCTTC.

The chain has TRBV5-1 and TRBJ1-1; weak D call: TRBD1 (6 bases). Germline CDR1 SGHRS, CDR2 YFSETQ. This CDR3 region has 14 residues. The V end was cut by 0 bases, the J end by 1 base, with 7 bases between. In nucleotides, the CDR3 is TGCGCCAGCAGCTTGGGGGGGCCGAACACTGAAGCTTTCTTT. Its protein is CASSLGGPNTEAFF.